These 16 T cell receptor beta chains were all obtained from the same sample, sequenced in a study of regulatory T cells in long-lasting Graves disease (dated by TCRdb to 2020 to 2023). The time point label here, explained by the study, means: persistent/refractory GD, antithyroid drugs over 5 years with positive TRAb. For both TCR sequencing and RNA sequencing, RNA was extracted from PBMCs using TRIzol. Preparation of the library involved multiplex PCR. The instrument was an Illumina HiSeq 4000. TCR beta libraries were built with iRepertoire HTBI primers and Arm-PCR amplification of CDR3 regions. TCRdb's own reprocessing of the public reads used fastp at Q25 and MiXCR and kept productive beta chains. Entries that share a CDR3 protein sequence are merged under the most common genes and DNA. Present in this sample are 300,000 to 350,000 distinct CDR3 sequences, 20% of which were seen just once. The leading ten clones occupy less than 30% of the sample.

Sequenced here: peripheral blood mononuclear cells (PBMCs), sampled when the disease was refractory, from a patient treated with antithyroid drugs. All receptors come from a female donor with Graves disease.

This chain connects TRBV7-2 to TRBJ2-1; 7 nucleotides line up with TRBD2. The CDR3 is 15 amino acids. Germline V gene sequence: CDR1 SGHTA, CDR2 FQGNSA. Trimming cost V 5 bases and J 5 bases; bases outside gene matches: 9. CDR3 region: CASSGGLVFHNEQFF. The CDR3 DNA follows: TGTGCCAGCAGCGGCGGACTAGTCTTCCACAATGAGCAGTTCTTC.

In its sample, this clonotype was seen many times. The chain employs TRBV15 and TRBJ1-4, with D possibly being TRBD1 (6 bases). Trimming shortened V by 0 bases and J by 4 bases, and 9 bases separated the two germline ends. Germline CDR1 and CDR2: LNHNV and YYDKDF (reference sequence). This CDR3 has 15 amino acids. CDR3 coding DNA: TGTGCCACCAGCAGAGATCGGACAGATAATGAAAAACTGTTTTTT. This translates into CATSRDRTDNEKLFF.

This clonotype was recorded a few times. The CDR3 region is CASSLASYWTENTGELFF. The DNA for the CDR3 is TGTGCCAGCAGCTTAGCCTCGTATTGGACAGAGAACACCGGGGAGCTGTTTTTT. The chain carries TRBV7-2 and TRBJ2-2, with D tentatively TRBD1 (6 bases). Germline assignment: CDR1 SGHTA and CDR2 FQGNSA. The length of the CDR3 is 18 residues. Trimming cost V 0 bases and J 1 base, with 15 bases left between them.

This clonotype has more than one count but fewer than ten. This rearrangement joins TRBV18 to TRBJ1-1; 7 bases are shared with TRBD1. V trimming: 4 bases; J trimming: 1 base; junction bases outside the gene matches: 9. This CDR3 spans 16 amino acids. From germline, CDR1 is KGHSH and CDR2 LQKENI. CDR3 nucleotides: TGTGCCAGCTCACTAAGCGGGACAGACAGGAACACTGAAGCTTTCTTT. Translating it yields CASSLSGTDRNTEAFF.

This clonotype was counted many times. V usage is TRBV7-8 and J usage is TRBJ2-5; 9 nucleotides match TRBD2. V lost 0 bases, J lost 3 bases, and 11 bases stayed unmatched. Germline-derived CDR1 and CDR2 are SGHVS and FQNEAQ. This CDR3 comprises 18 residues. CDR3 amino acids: CASSLAEVWGLAEETQYF. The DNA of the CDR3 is TGTGCCAGCAGCTTAGCGGAGGTGTGGGGACTAGCAGAAGAGACCCAGTACTTC.

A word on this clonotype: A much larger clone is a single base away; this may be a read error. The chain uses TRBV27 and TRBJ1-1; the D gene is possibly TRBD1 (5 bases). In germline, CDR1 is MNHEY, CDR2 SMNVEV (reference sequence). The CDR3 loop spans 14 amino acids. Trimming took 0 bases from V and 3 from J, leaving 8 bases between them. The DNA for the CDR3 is TGTGCCAGCAGTTTATCATGGGGGGACACTGAAGCTTTCTTT. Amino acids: CASSLSWGDTEAFF.

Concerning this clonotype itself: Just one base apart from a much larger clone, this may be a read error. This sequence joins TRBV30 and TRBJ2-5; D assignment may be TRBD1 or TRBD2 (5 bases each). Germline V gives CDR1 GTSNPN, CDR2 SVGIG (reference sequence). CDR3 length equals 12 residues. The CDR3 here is CARSVEGETQYF. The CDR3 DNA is TGTGCCCGGAGTGTAGAGGGGGAGACCCAGTACTTC. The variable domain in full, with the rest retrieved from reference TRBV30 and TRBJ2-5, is SQTIHQWPATLVQPVGSPLSLECTVEGTSNPNLYWYRQAAGRGLQLLFYSVGIGQISSEVPQNLSASRPQDRQFILSSKKLLLSDSGFYLCARSVEGETQYFGPGTRLLVL.

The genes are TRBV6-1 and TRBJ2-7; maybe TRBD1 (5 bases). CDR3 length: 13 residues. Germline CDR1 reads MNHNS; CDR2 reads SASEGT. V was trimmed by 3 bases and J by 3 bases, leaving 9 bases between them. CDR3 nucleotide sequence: TGTGCCAGCAGTGACAGGGAAAGCTACGAGCAGTACTTC. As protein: CASSDRESYEQYF.

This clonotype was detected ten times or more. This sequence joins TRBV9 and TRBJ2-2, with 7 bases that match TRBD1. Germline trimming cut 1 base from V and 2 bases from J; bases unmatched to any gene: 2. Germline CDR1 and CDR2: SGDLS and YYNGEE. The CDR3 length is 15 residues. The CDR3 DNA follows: TGTGCCAGCAGCGTAAGAGGGGGCAACACCGGGGAGCTGTTTTTT. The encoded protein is CASSVRGGNTGELFF.

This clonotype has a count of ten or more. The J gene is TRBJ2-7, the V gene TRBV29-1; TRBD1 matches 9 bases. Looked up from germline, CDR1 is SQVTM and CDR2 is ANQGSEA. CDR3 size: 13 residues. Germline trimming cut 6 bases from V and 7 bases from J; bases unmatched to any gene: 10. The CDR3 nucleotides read TGCAGCGTACTCGGGACAGGGCTAAGGGAGCAGTACTTC. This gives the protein CSVLGTGLREQYF.

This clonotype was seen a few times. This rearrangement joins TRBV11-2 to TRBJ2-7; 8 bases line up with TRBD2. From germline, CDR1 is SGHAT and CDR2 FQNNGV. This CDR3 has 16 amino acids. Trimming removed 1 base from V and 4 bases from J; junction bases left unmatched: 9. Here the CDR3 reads CASSLVGGTRSYEQYF. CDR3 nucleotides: TGTGCCAGCAGCTTAGTAGGGGGGACTAGGAGTTACGAGCAGTACTTC.

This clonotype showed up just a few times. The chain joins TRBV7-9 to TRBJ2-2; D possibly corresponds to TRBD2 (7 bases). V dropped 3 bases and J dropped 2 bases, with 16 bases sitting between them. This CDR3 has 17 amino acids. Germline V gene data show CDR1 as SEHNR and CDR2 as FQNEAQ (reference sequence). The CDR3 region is CASSFLQGGINTGELFF. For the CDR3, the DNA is TGTGCCAGCAGCTTCCTACAGGGAGGGATAAACACCGGGGAGCTGTTTTTT.

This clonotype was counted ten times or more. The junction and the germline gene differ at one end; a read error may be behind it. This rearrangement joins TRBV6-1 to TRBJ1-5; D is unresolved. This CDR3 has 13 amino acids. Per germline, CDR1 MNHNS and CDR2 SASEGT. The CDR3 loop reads CASREGYNQPQHF. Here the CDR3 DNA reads TGTGCCAGCCGTGAAGGGTACAATCAGCCCCAGCATTTT.

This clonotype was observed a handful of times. CDR3 loop: CASDRDRVPSSYNSPLHF. DNA for the CDR3: TGTGCCAGTGACCGGGACAGGGTCCCGAGCTCCTATAATTCACCCCTCCACTTT. The chain links TRBV6-1 to TRBJ1-6; 9 bases agree with TRBD1. This CDR3 is 18 amino acids long. The germline CDR1 and CDR2 sequences are MNHNS and SASEGT. The V segment lost 9 bases and the J segment 0 bases; nucleotides outside the gene matches: 12.

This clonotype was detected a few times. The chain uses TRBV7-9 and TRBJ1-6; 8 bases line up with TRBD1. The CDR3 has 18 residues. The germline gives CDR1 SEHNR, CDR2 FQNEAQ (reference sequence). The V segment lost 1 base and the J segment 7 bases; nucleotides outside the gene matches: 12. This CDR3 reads CASSLGPGQGEGNSPLHF. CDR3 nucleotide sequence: TGTGCCAGCAGCTTAGGCCCTGGACAGGGTGAGGGGAATTCACCCCTCCACTTT.

The CDR3 nucleotides read TGTGCCAGCAGTAAAATCCAGAAAGACAGCTCTGGAAACACCATATATTTT. It yields the protein CASSKIQKDSSGNTIYF. The gene calls are TRBV6-2 or TRBV6-3 and TRBJ1-3, with D maybe TRBD1 (5 bases). The germline V gene encodes CDR1 MNHEY and CDR2 SVGEGT. Trimming pared 5 bases from V and 0 bases from J, leaving 17 bases between. The CDR3 spans 17 residues.